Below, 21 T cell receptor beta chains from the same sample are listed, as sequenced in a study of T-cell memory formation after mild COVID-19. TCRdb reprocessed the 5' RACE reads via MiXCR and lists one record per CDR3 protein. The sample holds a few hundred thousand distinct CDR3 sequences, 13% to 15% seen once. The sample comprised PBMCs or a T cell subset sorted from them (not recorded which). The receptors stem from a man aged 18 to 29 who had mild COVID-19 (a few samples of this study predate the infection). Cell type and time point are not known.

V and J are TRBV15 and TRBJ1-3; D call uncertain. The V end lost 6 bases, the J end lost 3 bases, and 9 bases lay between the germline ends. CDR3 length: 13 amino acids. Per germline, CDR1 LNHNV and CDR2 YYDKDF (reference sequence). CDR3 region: CATSALIGNTIYF. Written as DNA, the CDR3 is TGTGCCACCAGTGCCTTGATTGGAAACACCATATATTTT.

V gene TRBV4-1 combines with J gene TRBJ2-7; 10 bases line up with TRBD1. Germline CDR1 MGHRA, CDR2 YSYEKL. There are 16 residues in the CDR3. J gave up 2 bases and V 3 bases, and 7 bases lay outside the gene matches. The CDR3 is CASSHGPDRGAYEQYV. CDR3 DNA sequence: TGCGCCAGCAGCCATGGACCGGACAGGGGGGCCTACGAGCAGTACGTC.

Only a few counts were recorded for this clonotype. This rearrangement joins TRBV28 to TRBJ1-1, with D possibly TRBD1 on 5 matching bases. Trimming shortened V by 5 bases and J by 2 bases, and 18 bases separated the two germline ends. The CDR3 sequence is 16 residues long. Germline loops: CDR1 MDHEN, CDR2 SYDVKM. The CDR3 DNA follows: TGTGCCAGCAGTGGGGGTCTCGCGGGGGAAAACACTGAAGCTTTCTTT. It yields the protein CASSGGLAGENTEAFF.

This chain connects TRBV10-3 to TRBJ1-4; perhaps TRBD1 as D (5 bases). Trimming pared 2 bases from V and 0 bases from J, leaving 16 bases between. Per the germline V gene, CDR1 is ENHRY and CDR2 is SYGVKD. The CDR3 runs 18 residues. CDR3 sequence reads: CAISEGPLSGATNEKLFF. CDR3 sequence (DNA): TGTGCCATCAGTGAGGGGCCCTTGTCGGGGGCAACTAATGAAAAACTGTTTTTT.

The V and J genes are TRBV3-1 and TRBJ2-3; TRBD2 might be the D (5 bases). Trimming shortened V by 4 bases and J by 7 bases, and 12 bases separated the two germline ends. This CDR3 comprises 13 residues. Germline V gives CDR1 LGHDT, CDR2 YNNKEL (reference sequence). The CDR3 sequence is CASSLNQRHTQYF. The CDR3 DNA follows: TGTGCCAGCAGCCTGAACCAGCGGCATACGCAGTATTTT.

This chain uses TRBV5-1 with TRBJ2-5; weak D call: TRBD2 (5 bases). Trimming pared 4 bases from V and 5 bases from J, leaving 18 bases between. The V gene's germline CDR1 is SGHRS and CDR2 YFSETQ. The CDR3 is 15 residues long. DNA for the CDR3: TGCGCCAGCAGCAGAATCGGACTTCCCGGTGAGACCCAGTACTTC. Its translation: CASSRIGLPGETQYF.

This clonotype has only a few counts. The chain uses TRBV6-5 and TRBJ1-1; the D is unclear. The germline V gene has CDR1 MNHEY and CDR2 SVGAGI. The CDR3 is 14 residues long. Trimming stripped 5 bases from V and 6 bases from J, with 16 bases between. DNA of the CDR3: TGTGCCAGCAGTAACGGTAGGATGGCGGCTGAAGCTTTCTTT. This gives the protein CASSNGRMAAEAFF.

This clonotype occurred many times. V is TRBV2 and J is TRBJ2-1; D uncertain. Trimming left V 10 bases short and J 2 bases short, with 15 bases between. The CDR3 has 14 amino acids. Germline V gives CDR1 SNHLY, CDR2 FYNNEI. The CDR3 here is CATEASAAYNEQFF. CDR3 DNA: TGTGCCACCGAAGCCTCTGCGGCCTACAATGAGCAGTTCTTC.

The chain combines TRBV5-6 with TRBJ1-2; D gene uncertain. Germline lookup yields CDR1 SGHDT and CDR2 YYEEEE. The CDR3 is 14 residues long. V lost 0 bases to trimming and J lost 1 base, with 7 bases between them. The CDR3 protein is CASSLGPLNYGYTF. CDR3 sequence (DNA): TGTGCCAGCAGCTTGGGACCGCTTAACTATGGCTACACCTTC.

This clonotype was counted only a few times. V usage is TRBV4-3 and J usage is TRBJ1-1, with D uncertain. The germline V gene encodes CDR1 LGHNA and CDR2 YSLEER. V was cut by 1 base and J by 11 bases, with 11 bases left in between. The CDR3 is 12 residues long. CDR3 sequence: CASSQGERSAFF. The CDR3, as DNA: TGCGCCAGCAGCCAAGGAGAACGATCGGCTTTCTTT.

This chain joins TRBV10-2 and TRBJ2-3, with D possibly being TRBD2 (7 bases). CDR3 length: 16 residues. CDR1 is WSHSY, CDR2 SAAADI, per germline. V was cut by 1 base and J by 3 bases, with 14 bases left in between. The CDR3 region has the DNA TGCGCCAGCAGTGAGTTGGGGGGGGCCGGTACAGATACGCAGTATTTT. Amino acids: CASSELGGAGTDTQYF.

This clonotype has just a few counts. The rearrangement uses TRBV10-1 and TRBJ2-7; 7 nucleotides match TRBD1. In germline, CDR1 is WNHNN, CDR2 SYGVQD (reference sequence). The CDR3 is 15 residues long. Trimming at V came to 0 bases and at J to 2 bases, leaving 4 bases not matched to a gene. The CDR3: CASSESPTGPYEQYF. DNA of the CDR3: TGCGCCAGCAGTGAGTCGCCGACAGGGCCCTACGAGCAGTACTTC.

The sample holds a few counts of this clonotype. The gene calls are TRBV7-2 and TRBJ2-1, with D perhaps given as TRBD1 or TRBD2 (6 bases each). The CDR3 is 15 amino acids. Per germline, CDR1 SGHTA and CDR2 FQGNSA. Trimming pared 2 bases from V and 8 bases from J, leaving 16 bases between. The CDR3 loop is CASSLRRGAVYEQFF. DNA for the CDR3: TGTGCCAGCAGCTTAAGGAGGGGGGCAGTATATGAGCAGTTCTTC.

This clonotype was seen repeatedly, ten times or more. The CDR3 sequence is CATSREMVSNSGNTIYF. The CDR3 DNA follows: TGTGCCACCAGCAGAGAAATGGTATCTAACTCTGGAAACACCATATATTTT. The V gene is TRBV15, the J gene TRBJ1-3, with D unresolved. Between the trimmed V and J ends, which lost 0 bases and 0 bases, there was a span of 12 bases. In germline, CDR1 is LNHNV, CDR2 YYDKDF (reference sequence). The CDR3 loop spans 17 amino acids.

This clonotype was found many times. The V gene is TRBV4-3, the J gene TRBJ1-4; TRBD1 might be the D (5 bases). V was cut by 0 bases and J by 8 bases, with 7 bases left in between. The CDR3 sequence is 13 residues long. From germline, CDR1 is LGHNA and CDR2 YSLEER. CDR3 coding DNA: TGCGCCAGCAGCCAAGATGGGGGAGAAAAACTGTTTTTT. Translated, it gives CASSQDGGEKLFF.

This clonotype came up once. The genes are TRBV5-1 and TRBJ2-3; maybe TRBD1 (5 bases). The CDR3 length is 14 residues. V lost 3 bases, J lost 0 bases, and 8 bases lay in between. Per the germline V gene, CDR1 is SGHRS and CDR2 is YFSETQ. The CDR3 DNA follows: TGCGCCAGCAGCTCACAGGAGAGCACAGATACGCAGTATTTT. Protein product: CASSSQESTDTQYF.

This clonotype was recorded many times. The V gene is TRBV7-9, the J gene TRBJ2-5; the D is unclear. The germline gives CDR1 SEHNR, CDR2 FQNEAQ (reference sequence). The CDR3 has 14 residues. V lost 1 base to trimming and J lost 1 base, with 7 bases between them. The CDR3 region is CASSLGQVQETQYF. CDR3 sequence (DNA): TGTGCCAGCAGCTTAGGGCAGGTCCAAGAGACCCAGTACTTC.

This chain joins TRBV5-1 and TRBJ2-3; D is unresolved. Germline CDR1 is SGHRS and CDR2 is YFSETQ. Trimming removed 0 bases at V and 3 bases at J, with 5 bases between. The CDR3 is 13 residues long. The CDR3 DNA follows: TGCGCCAGCAGCTTGGCGTTTACAGATACGCAGTATTTT. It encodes CASSLAFTDTQYF. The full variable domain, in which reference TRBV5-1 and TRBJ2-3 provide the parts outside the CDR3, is KAGVTQTPRYLIKTRGQQVTLSCSPISGHRSVSWYQQTPGQGLQFLFEYFSETQRNKGNFPGRFSGRQFSNSRSEMNVSTLELGDSALYLCASSLAFTDTQYFGPGTRLTVL.

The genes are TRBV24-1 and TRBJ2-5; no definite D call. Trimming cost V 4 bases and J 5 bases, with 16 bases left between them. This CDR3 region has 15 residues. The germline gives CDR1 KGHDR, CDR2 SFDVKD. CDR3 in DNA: TGTGCCACCAGTGACCCCGTCCCCCGACTGGAGACCCAGTACTTC. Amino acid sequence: CATSDPVPRLETQYF.

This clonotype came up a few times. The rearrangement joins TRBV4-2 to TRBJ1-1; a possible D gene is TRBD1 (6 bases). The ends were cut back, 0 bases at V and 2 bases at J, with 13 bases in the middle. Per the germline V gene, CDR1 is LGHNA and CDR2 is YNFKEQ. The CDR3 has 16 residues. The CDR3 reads CASSQDGSGTNTEAFF. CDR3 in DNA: TGTGCCAGCAGCCAAGATGGGTCAGGGACAAACACTGAAGCTTTCTTT.

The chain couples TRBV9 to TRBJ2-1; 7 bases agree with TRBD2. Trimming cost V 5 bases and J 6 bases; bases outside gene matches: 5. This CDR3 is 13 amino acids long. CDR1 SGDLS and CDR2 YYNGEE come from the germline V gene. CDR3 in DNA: TGTGCCAGCAGTGCGGGGGAGTTCAATGAGCAGTTCTTC. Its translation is CASSAGEFNEQFF.